This T cell receptor (beta chain) was recorded in a study of shared clonotypes between healthy human individuals (dated by TCRdb to the early 2020s). For the study in its entirety: Three men and two women, aged 18 to 49 years, made up the cohort. The study deeply sequenced blood TCR repertoires of five healthy adults to estimate repertoire size and the extent of clonotype sharing between individuals. Libraries were prepared and TCR repertoires were sequenced by different laboratories using diverse techniques, in order to increase sequencing depth and limit assay-specific biases. Per donor, leukapheresis produced somewhere between about 0.85 and 10 billion PBMCs.

Notes on this clone: This clone's antigen is unknown. No clone much larger than this one lies a single base away; base qualities are absent.

Sequences MNHEY (CDR1) and SVGAGI (CDR2) are obtained from the germline V gene. Trimming at the junction amounts to 6 bases on V and 7 bases on J, and the germline ends lie 15 bases apart. The CDR3, from cysteine to phenylalanine, totals 13 residues. CDR3 DNA is the only sequence kept; it has 39 bases, read in frame from the first base. Using the deep immunoSEQ assay, multiplex PCR amplified TCR CDR3 regions from genomic DNA. Extracted genomic DNA from each cell subset was distributed evenly across all wells of several immunoSEQ 96-well plates, and each plate was treated as a replicate. For unsorted PBMC, each replicate PCR was loaded with approximately 320 ng genomic DNA, equivalent to tens of thousands of T cell genomes. Unsorted PBMC genomic DNA was sequenced across ten immunoSEQ deep assay plates. The purified libraries were quantified using a Qubit 3.0 fluorometer, sized with a Bioanalyzer 2100, and then quantified again using the KAPA Library Quantification kit. Every immunoSEQ 96-well plate was sequenced on a separate single-read 150-cycle Illumina NextSeq 550 flow cell. The published analysis was carried out like this. Because the immunoSEQ output held only junctional sequences and lacked quality scores, the filtering could not match the filtering applied to full-length reads. To assign V/J genes and CDR3, sequences were annotated using PyIR, a Python wrapper for IgBLAST v1.9, with IMGT germline references. Any read was removed if the V/J assignment was weak (E-value above 1e-6), the CDR3 was missing, or the read contained stop codons, out-of-frame junctions, or ambiguous translated residues. A V3J clonotype was defined by an identical inferred V gene, J gene, and CDR3 amino acid sequence. Percentage overlap between repertoires was computed as shared unique clonotypes divided by the size of the smaller repertoire. RTK rarefaction, the Chao1 estimator, and Recon v2.1 estimates of unobserved clonotypes were used to assess repertoire richness. TCRdb stores this immuneACCESS table with in-frame sequences only. Part of the clones is absent; in the studies checked, under half of the shortfall reflects unresolved V genes, and no reason is known for the rest. That table gives V, J and clone size, and the DNA gave D and trimming. Here the sample has around 500,000 clones; around three quarters occur a single time. The top ten constitute approximately 12% of the sample.

Summary of the overall study and its limitations: Pairwise subsampling led to the expectation that sequencing depth would affect the degree of clonotype sharing among donors. Only blood was sampled, and tissue TCR repertoires likely differ from those in blood. The small number of donors limited the genetic and exposure-history diversity represented.

The donors were healthy, HIV-negative adults who had no recently reported acute infections or vaccinations. Every donor was a Caucasian adult residing in Nashville, Tennessee, USA. For unsorted samples, tens of millions of PBMCs were counted, and genomic DNA was extracted using the QIAamp DNA Blood Mini kit. Blood was obtained by leukapheresis, after which PBMCs were separated by Ficoll-Histopaque density gradient centrifugation and cryopreserved in liquid nitrogen vapor phase. The rearranged chain carries TRBV6-5 and TRBJ2-5; the D segment could be TRBD1, given 6 matching bases. The TCR sequence derives from a woman aged 40-49 years in good health. Some clones in this sample may be carry-over from other donors' samples. Sequencing input: PBMCs. The CDR3 protein sequence reads: CASSNRARGTQYF. The DNA sequence follows: TGTGCCAGCAGCAACAGGGCCCGGGGGACCCAGTACTTC.